The 4 T cell receptor beta chains below all came from one sample that was sequenced in a study of blood T cell repertoires in COVID-19. Profiled with immunoSEQ multiplex PCR; TCRdb holds only in-frame clones, not every one. The sample shows approximately 74,000 clones, around 79% of them seen only once. The sequenced sample was peripheral blood. These receptors were obtained from a man aged 55 to 70 with acute or convalescent COVID-19.

The rearrangement uses TRBV4-1 and TRBJ2-7, with D perhaps TRBD2 (5 bases). Looked up from germline, CDR1 is MGHRA and CDR2 is YSYEKL. V lost 4 bases and J 0 bases, leaving 10 bases between the germline ends. This CDR3 region has 14 residues. The CDR3 bases are TGCGCCAGCAGCCCTCGGGGTTCCTCCTACGAGCAGTACTTC. Its translation: CASSPRGSSYEQYF.

In this sample, this clone turned up many times. This chain connects TRBV6-5 to TRBJ1-2, with TRBD1 as a possible D gene (5 bases). Trimming cost V 5 bases and J 8 bases, with 21 bases left between them. This CDR3 is 15 amino acids long. The germline V gene has CDR1 MNHEY and CDR2 SVGAGI. CDR3 nucleotides: TGTGCCAGCAGTCGCACCATCGGACAACCGAACGGCTACACCTTC. Its translation is CASSRTIGQPNGYTF.

This rearrangement joins TRBV6-5 to TRBJ2-7; 11 bases are a match to TRBD1. The CDR3 is made up of 15 amino acids. The V gene end was trimmed by 4 bases and the J gene end by 4 bases; junction bases not matched to a gene: 6. Germline values: CDR1 MNHEY, CDR2 SVGAGI. The CDR3 nucleotides are TGTGCCAGCAGTTCTGCCGGGACAGGGGGTTACGAGCAGTACTTC. Translation: CASSSAGTGGYEQYF.

This clone has more than one count but fewer than ten. The chain is built from TRBV19 and TRBJ2-1, with TRBD1 identical over 8 bases. The germline gives CDR1 LNHDA, CDR2 SQIVND (reference sequence). The CDR3 runs to 16 residues. V was clipped by 5 bases and J by 6 bases; unmatched bases: 12. CDR3 nucleotides: TGTGCCAGTAGTGGGGCCCGGACAGGGATGATCAATGAGCAGTTCTTC. It translates to CASSGARTGMINEQFF.